This is a list of T cell receptor beta chains from one sample in a study of early T cells in non-severe SARS-CoV-2 infection. MiXCR, applied by TCRdb to the 5' RACE reads, yields one record per CDR3 protein. The sample has 50,000 to 75,000 distinct CDR3 sequences, around 11% seen once. The sample consisted of whole blood, taken at baseline. These TCRs come from an adult who was a healthcare worker with PCR-confirmed SARS-CoV-2 infection or an uninfected control (not recorded which). The donor label of this sample is uncertain. Each CDR3 is given without its conserved first and last residue. Only some rows state a clone size, as once, few, many or a class for expanded clones.

v_gene	abundance	j_gene	len	CDR3aa
TRBV10-2	few	TRBJ1-2	9	ATDREHGYT
TRBV12-3/TRBV12-4	few	TRBJ1-1	10	ASSLGYTEAF
TRBV5-1	many	TRBJ2-3	13	ASSLEGARADTQY
TRBV6-5	many	TRBJ1-2	15	ASSYKGGYGANYGYT
TRBV7-9	few	TRBJ2-3	12	ASSLARQSDTQY
TRBV28	few	TRBJ1-5	15	ASTTVQYSIGNQPQH
TRBV27	-	TRBJ1-1	12	ASSLYPGGHGAF
TRBV25-1	few	TRBJ1-2	13	ASKKPGDRGAGYT
TRBV20-1	few	TRBJ1-4	11	SAPTWNNEKLF
TRBV7-2	few	TRBJ2-5	16	ASSSQYTGTGRRETQY
TRBV5-3	few	TRBJ1-1	12	ARNRGEDGTEAF
TRBV5-1	few	TRBJ1-2	13	ASSSSPRGLYGYT
TRBV7-2	-	TRBJ2-2	13	ASSLVDQNTGELF
TRBV5-6	-	TRBJ1-2	10	ASSFLGGSYT
TRBV2	many	TRBJ1-5	15	ASSVGATGAYRQPQH
TRBV10-1	few	TRBJ1-1	11	ASMEGLDTEAF
TRBV5-8	few	TRBJ1-4	15	ASSLMTGTTTNEKLF
TRBV25-1	once	TRBJ2-5	12	ASTERGPWETQY
TRBV7-9	many	TRBJ1-4	13	ASSFGTGNNEKLF
TRBV10-3	-	TRBJ2-3	12	AIRPGQYTDTQY
TRBV12-3/TRBV12-4	-	TRBJ1-1	12	ASSLAFRNTEAF
TRBV7-6	many	TRBJ2-1	15	ASSLVRSGGAYNEQF
TRBV30	-	TRBJ1-5	13	AWSPIGGYLQPQH
TRBV20-1	few	TRBJ2-5	12	SARRDREQETQY
TRBV3-1	few	TRBJ1-2	12	ASSQGTANYGYT
TRBV7-7	few	TRBJ2-5	13	ASSLRRLARETQY
TRBV7-8	few	TRBJ2-1	14	ASSLALLAGVDEQF